This T cell receptor (beta chain) emerged from a study of T cell clonotyping in hematopoietic cell transplantation. As for the study in general: Recipients' pretransplant samples followed cytoreduction.

TCRdb's table, derived via immunoSEQ multiplex PCR, lists solely in-frame clones and lacks some. The sample holds about 14,000 clones; approximately 83% are singletons and the top ten take 16%. There are a few counts of this clone. Time point denoted: recipient sample about 28 days before transplant, after cytoreduction. CDR3 length: 12 residues. In germline, CDR1 is SNHLY, CDR2 FYNNEI. With 6 bases clipped from V and 4 bases from J, the junction kept 2 bases outside the gene matches. This TCR was sampled from a man between 60 and 70 years old with acute myeloid leukemia. Some clones in this sample may be carry-over from other donors' samples. The V gene is TRBV2, the J gene TRBJ2-7, with 8 positions matching TRBD1. The source material was peripheral blood mononuclear cells, sampled before stem cell transplant. DNA for the CDR3: TGTGCCAGCAGAGACAGGGGATACGAGCAGTACTTC. Protein: CASRDRGYEQYF.